This record covers a single TCR beta chain. Its antigen is still unknown. The CDR3 has 13 residues. The germline V gene has CDR1 SNHLY and CDR2 FYNNEI. V lost 5 bases and J 2 bases, leaving 8 bases between the germline ends. The source of the sample is a study of cytomegalovirus exposure and HLA in healthy donors. PCR involved 60 Vbeta and 13 Jbeta primers. Here immunoSEQ multiplex PCR was the method, and the copy in TCRdb shows in-frame clones only, minus some. Here the sample spans fewer than 200,000 clones, about 80% being singletons. The study, taken as a whole, reports: The study flagged 150 to 200 TCR beta chains as cytomegalovirus-associated.

The specimen was PBMCs. The origin of this receptor is a boy aged 5-17 years in good health and CMV-seronegative. The rearrangement joins TRBV2 to TRBJ2-3; no clear D gene. The CDR3 loop is CASSLGVTDTQYF. Here the CDR3 DNA reads TGTGCCAGCAGTCTGGGCGTCACAGATACGCAGTATTTT. Full variable domain (outside the CDR3, taken from reference TRBV2 and TRBJ2-3): EPEVTQTPSHQVTQMGQEVILRCVPISNHLYFYWYRQILGQKVEFLVSFYNNEISEKSEIFDDQFSVERPDGSNFTLKIRSTKLEDSAMYFCASSLGVTDTQYFGPGTRLTVL.